Listed below are T cell receptor beta chains from one sample, sequenced in a study of blood T cells in healthy people across ages. TCRdb re-called the 5' RACE reads with MiXCR, one entry per CDR3 protein. The top ten hold around 3.4% of the sample, which has hundreds of thousands of distinct CDR3 sequences, under 25% seen once. Sequencing used blood. Receptor source: a man aged 65-85 years in good health. Both conserved end residues are part of each CDR3. The order of the fields is D gene, clone size, J gene, CDR3 length, V gene, CDR3 protein, CDR3 DNA. D genes are given only for firm matches. The size field is filled for only some rows; it gives once, few, many or a size class.

>TRBD2|.|TRBJ2-1|14|TRBV6-6
CASNPGGSYNEQFF
TGTGCCAGCAACCCCGGGGGGTCCTACAATGAGCAGTTCTTC
>TRBD2|.|TRBJ2-2|16|TRBV29-1
CSGLTGTSVGTGELFF
TGCAGCGGCCTGACCGGGACTAGCGTTGGCACCGGGGAGCTGTTTTTT
>.|few|TRBJ1-2|20|TRBV27
CASSSRLEPARRGQGGRYTF
TGTGCCAGCAGTAGCCGTCTCGAACCCGCGCGGCGCGGGCAGGGTGGGCGCTACACCTTC
>.|few|TRBJ1-6|14|TRBV6-5
CASSFDQSNSPLHF
TGTGCCAGCAGCTTCGACCAGTCGAATTCACCCCTCCACTTT
>.|few|TRBJ2-7|13|TRBV18
CASSPWTIDEQYF
TGTGCCAGCTCACCTTGGACTATAGACGAGCAGTACTTC
>TRBD1|.|TRBJ1-2|15|TRBV19
CASSPQGARIYGYTF
TGTGCCAGTAGCCCACAGGGGGCAAGGATCTATGGCTACACCTTC
>.|few|TRBJ2-2|15|TRBV6-2/TRBV6-3
CASSYFHATAGELFF
TGTGCCAGCAGTTACTTCCACGCTACAGCCGGGGAGCTGTTTTTT
>TRBD2|few|TRBJ2-5|16|TRBV25-1
CASSEYITGGEETQYF
TGTGCCAGCAGTGAATATATAACGGGAGGGGAGGAGACCCAGTACTTC
>TRBD1|few|TRBJ1-5|14|TRBV19
CASSDRERYQPQHF
TGTGCCAGTAGCGACAGGGAACGCTATCAGCCCCAGCATTTT
>.|few|TRBJ2-5|15|TRBV20-1
CSAAPPRELTETQYF
TGCAGTGCTGCTCCGCCCAGGGAGCTCACGGAGACCCAGTACTTC
>.|once|TRBJ2-7|16|TRBV4-1
CASSQGSTGVSDEQYF
TGCGCCAGCAGCCAAGGGAGTACGGGAGTTTCGGACGAGCAGTACTTC
>TRBD2|many|TRBJ2-4|16|TRBV7-3
CASSPGLAGPKNIQYF
TGTGCCAGCAGCCCCGGACTAGCGGGGCCAAAAAACATTCAGTACTTC
>.|.|TRBJ2-7|12|TRBV12-3/TRBV12-4
CASSWTMGEQYF
TGTGCCAGCAGTTGGACGATGGGCGAGCAGTACTTC
>.|few|TRBJ2-1|12|TRBV28
CASVGGRREQFF
TGTGCCAGCGTTGGGGGGCGCCGCGAGCAGTTCTTC
>TRBD2|few|TRBJ2-1|14|TRBV20-1
CSAPGTSGNNEQFF
TGCAGTGCTCCCGGGACTAGCGGAAACAATGAGCAGTTCTTC
>TRBD2|.|TRBJ2-1|17|TRBV5-1
CASSLGVAGGPSNEQFF
TGCGCCAGCAGCTTGGGAGTAGCGGGAGGGCCAAGCAATGAGCAGTTCTTC
>TRBD2|.|TRBJ2-1|14|TRBV20-1
CSASRLAGRNEQFF
TGCAGTGCTAGCAGACTAGCGGGAAGGAATGAGCAGTTCTTC
>.|few|TRBJ2-5|15|TRBV10-2
CASSEPSLAQETQYF
TGCGCCAGCAGTGAGCCTAGCCTGGCGCAAGAGACCCAGTACTTC
>TRBD2|few|TRBJ2-2|17|TRBV5-1
CASSLDLAGVYTGELFF
TGCGCCAGCAGCTTGGACTTAGCGGGAGTTTACACCGGGGAGCTGTTTTTT
>TRBD2|few|TRBJ2-7|15|TRBV11-1
CASSLTGGPNYEQCF
TGTGCCAGCAGCTTAACGGGAGGCCCCAACTACGAGCAGTGCTTC
>.|.|TRBJ1-2|14|TRBV29-1
CSVEFGTEPQIGTF
TGCAGCGTTGAATTTGGTACCGAGCCCCAAATCGGCACCTTC
>TRBD2|many|TRBJ2-5|14|TRBV12-3/TRBV12-4
CASSPLAAQETQYF
TGTGCCAGCAGCCCACTAGCGGCTCAAGAGACCCAGTACTTC
>TRBD2|few|TRBJ2-1|18|TRBV12-3/TRBV12-4
CASSPGTSGRALDNEQFF
TGTGCCAGCAGCCCCGGGACTAGCGGGAGGGCCTTAGACAATGAGCAGTTCTTC
>TRBD2|.|TRBJ2-1|15|TRBV20-1
CSAETGTRFSNEQFF
TGCAGTGCAGAAACCGGGACTAGGTTTTCCAATGAGCAGTTCTTC
>.|.|TRBJ1-2|11|TRBV2
CASSAADGYTF
TGTGCCAGCAGTGCTGCAGACGGCTACACCTTC
>.|.|TRBJ1-2|11|TRBV29-1
CSADINCGYTF
TGCAGCGCCGACATTAACTGTGGCTACACCTTC
>.|many|TRBJ2-7|12|TRBV6-6
CASRQGDYEQYF
TGTGCCAGCAGGCAGGGCGACTACGAGCAGTACTTC
>TRBD1|.|TRBJ1-1|16|TRBV4-1
CAGHSGTGGRDTEAFF
TGCGCCGGCCATTCTGGGACAGGGGGCCGGGACACTGAAGCTTTCTTT